Here is one T cell receptor (beta chain) with its context. Sequenced by immunoSEQ multiplex PCR; TCRdb stores in-frame clones only, minus some. The sample carries 430,000 or so clones, approximately 90% recorded once. Patients from Seattle were sampled longitudinally, starting during active infection. This entry is derived from a study of blood T cell repertoires in COVID-19. In the study overall: Acute and convalescent COVID-19 specimens originated in the United States, Italy and Spain. The analysed material was cDNA or gDNA that came from T cells, B-cell-depleted T cells, or PBMCs.

CDR1 is MNHEY, CDR2 SMNVEV, per germline (reference sequence). This CDR3 has 14 residues. V was cut by 10 bases and J by 0 bases, with 13 bases left in between. This chain connects TRBV27 to TRBJ1-3, with D unresolved. Material for sequencing was peripheral blood. This clonotype was obtained from a man aged 18-30 years with COVID-19, enrolled during active disease. CDR3 sequence: CAIQSGDSGNTIYF. The CDR3 DNA reads TGTGCCATCCAATCCGGAGACTCTGGAAACACCATATATTTT.